This T cell receptor beta chain was recovered during a study of cytomegalovirus exposure and HLA in healthy donors. Across the study: Some 85 million unique TCRs from HLA-typed donors were held in an early data release.

From germline, CDR1 is MNHEY and CDR2 SMNVEV (reference sequence). Trimming shortened V by 5 bases and J by 9 bases, and 14 bases separated the two germline ends. The CDR3 is 13 amino acids. The PCR contained 60 Vbeta and 13 Jbeta primers. The repertoire was sequenced with immunoSEQ multiplex PCR; TCRdb's copy has only in-frame clones and lacks some. The profile shows 100,000 or so clones, around four fifths of them singletons. As regards this clone: What it binds is unknown.

Broader study findings: Cytomegalovirus-associated status was assigned to 150 to 200 TCR beta chains. Researchers reportedly found TCR beta sequences accurately predicted most subjects' HLA-A and HLA-B alleles. Indistinguishable V segments, including TRBV6-2 and TRBV6-3, were excluded.

The sample was PBMCs. V and J are TRBV27 and TRBJ2-1, with a tentative D call TRBD2 (5 bases). This receptor was obtained from a woman in her thirties or forties in good health and CMV-seropositive. CDR3 residues: CASSPLRRSEQFF. The CDR3 DNA follows: TGTGCCAGCAGTCCGCTAAGGAGGTCTGAGCAGTTCTTC.